This T cell receptor beta chain comes out of a study of cytomegalovirus exposure and HLA in healthy donors (TCRdb year 2017). For the wider study: In an earlier analysis of 587 of the donors, approximately 260 Gb of sequence data and 90 million to 120 million unique TCR beta sequences from 180 million or so T cells were reported. Roughly 300 gigabases of sequencing data and around 85 million unique TCR sequences made up an early release that covered around 640 HLA-typed donors. Of the roughly 400 genotyped donors, less than 85% were placed in the genetic ancestry cluster associated with self-reported Caucasian donors. The aim of the study was to test whether cataloging public T cell receptors could identify signatures of past pathogen exposure. The T cell repertoires of some 700 subjects were profiled by immunosequencing and related to cytomegalovirus serostatus. In addition to the first cohort of 650 to 800 subjects, a separate validation cohort of 130 or so different subjects was used. High-throughput TCR immunosequencing, statistical association of individual TCRs with disease status, and machine learning were combined to predict cytomegalovirus infection status. A later analysis re-analyzed previously published TCR beta repertoires from approximately 670 donors and added high-resolution HLA genotyping to study TCR occurrence patterns. Rather than using new phenotypic data, the later analysis identified candidate immune exposures from TCR beta sequences and from how often those sequences occurred across donors. An earlier analysis of around 580 of the donors used high-throughput TCR beta sequencing to judge whether each TCR beta V gene segment behaved as functional or pseudogenic. Donor age, sex, ethnicity and CMV serostatus were compiled alongside the repertoire data. A later genetic analysis used genome-wide SNP genotypes for about 65% of the roughly 700 donors, treating that subset as a discovery cohort. All discovery cohort repertoires had been generated using a single sequencing platform. Class I and class II HLA loci were covered by the typing at four-digit resolution. Typing coverage varied by locus: about 620-640 donors for A, B, C, DRB1 and DQB1; roughly 500 for DQA1; approximately 610 for DPA1; around 450 for DPB1. About five DR-DQ haplotypes were handled as single units for association and clustering, since linkage in the cohort was strong. Among some 410 genotyped donors of the cohort, an average of approximately 250,000 unique TCR beta nucleotide sequences were sequenced per donor, around 20% of them non-productive. What the authors observed across the whole study: For the cohort, immune exposure information was limited to CMV serostatus. Compared with equally common non-associated chains, HLA-associated TCR beta chains in a later analysis were more clonally expanded and had lower generation probabilities. The sequencing pipeline was judged likely to have produced a cluster of highly shared sequence variants as a technical artifact. A further reported finding was that TCR beta sequences accurately predicted the HLA-A and HLA-B alleles for most subjects in the first cohort. Specific HLA alleles were associated with 15,000 to 20,000 TCR beta sequences at a false discovery rate of 0.05 in a later analysis. Because HLA typing was unavailable for some donors at each locus, only the typed subset was used in association tests. Most TCR sequences were observed very rarely across donors, whereas some public TCRs were present in many individuals. Correlated functional status among segregating V segments might be attributable to linkage disequilibrium, but an unknown experimental factor could not be ruled out. When HLA alleles, especially DR and DQ, strongly co-occurred, attributing TCR associations to individual alleles was difficult. Several of the top co-occurrence clusters appeared to be linked to parvovirus B19, influenza, CMV and Epstein-Barr virus, according to a later analysis. In a later genetic analysis, fewer N-insertions in productive TCRs were reported among donors in an Asian-associated ancestry cluster than the 666-donor mean. In this cohort, only TCR beta chains were sequenced, and detectable features were limited by the absence of alpha or paired-chain data. In vitro tests confirmed that a few of the cytomegalovirus-associated TCR beta chains recognize cytomegalovirus antigens. In a later analysis, TCR association rates were found to vary across HLA loci, with the most associated TCRs seen for DRB1 alleles and the fewest for HLA-C alleles. Presence/absence analyses assumed roughly uniform sequencing depth across donors, an assumption that may not hold. Because counts were too low, seventeen rarely observed V segments, including chromosome 9 orphons, were excluded from the earlier analysis of 587 of the donors. The authors suggested that the approach could potentially be generalized to other disease states and immunological phenotypes. In the study, roughly 160 TCR beta chains were listed as associated with cytomegalovirus. The 87-base-pair reads could not distinguish some IMGT-functional V segments, including TRBV6-2 and TRBV6-3, so those segments were excluded. According to a later analysis, most CMV-associated TCR beta chains appeared to be HLA-restricted, and the HLA associations seemed to be driven largely by CMV exposure. Cytomegalovirus status was reported to be diagnosed by the classifier with high specificity and sensitivity in both the original and validation cohorts. An association between a missense DCLRE1C variant and V-gene and J-gene trimming of TCR beta chains was found in a later genetic analysis and replicated in an independent cohort. An earlier analysis of some 590 of the donors showed that most TCR beta V segments appeared in productive rearrangements either about 90% or about 30% of the time, which broadly matched IMGT annotations.

The receptor library was made with the immunoSEQ multiplex PCR assay. The multiplex PCR relied on a mix of 60 forward primers for TCR Vbeta segments and 13 reverse primers for TCR Jbeta segments. A multiplex PCR assay on genomic DNA amplified the CDR3 region of rearranged TCR beta genes. On the Illumina HiSeq System, the amplified TCR beta libraries were sequenced as 87-base-pair reads. On the authors' methods: Across the 640 or so repertoires, a later analysis counted around 80 million unique TCR beta chains, 9.5 million to 13 million of which were shared by at least two donors. Raw reads were error-corrected and collapsed into unique sequences by a nearest-neighbor algorithm in which closely related sequences were merged to remove PCR and sequencing errors. CDR3 sequences were aligned to IMGT reference sequences to assign V, D and J gene segments. For a sequence to be retained, at least a six-nucleotide match to both a V gene segment and a J gene segment was required. Rearrangements were classified as productive when the CDR3 lacked stop codons and remained in frame with V and J, and all other rearrangements were classified as non-productive. Following IMGT convention, CDR3 was defined as the stretch from the second conserved V-encoded cysteine to the conserved J-encoded phenylalanine. The earlier analysis of about 530 of the donors excluded any sequence lacking an unambiguous match to a single V gene segment. An earlier analysis of fewer than 750 of the donors called V segments functional above 56.7% productive rearrangements and segregating when the between-donor standard deviation exceeded 5%. A statistical classification framework was built for diagnosing cytomegalovirus status from the catalog of TCR beta chain sequences. A later analysis assigned V and J genes by comparing TCR nucleotide sequences with IMGT/GENE-DB human TR gene sequences. The TCRdist pipeline was used in a later analysis to assign CDR3 sequences and most-parsimonious VDJ recombination scenarios. In a later analysis, each TCR beta chain was defined by its CDR3 amino acid sequence together with its V-gene family, and reads lacking a unique V-gene family were excluded. To address suspected cross-contamination and a sequencing artifact, a later analysis removed over 500 highly shared, low-generation-probability nucleotide sequences. In a later analysis, a clonal expansion index for each public chain was calculated from normalized within-repertoire ranks of inferred template counts. A later analysis computed generation probabilities with a VDJ recombination model fitted to out-of-frame rearrangements, and checked the results against IGoR. Hypergeometric tests were used in a later analysis to score TCR-TCR, TCR-HLA and TCR-CMV co-occurrence, with a repertoire-size bias correction applied to the TCR pairs. A later analysis estimated false discovery rates by permuting HLA or CMV assignments 20 times. A later analysis grouped co-occurring TCRs with DBSCAN, adding TCRdist sequence similarity when clustering within HLA-allele-positive subsets. Co-occurrence clustering excluded repertoires with fewer than 30,000 or more than 120,000 public chains, plus five with anomalous nucleotide sharing. TCRdb mirrors the immuneACCESS table, restricted to in-frame sequences. Some clones are absent from its copies; in checked studies, under half trace to an unresolved V gene, and the reason for the others is unknown. D and trimming were read from the DNA, whereas the V and J calls and clone size are those reported in that table. The sample table on file contains over 30,000 clones. Around 3.5% of the sample is held by the ten biggest clonotypes.

Taken from cysteine to phenylalanine, the CDR3 has 15 residues. Only the CDR3 portion is preserved as DNA: 45 bases, with reading frame beginning at the first base. The CDR1 and CDR2 encoded by the germline V gene (reference sequence) are GTSNPN and SVGIG. V lost 2 bases and J lost 5 bases; the stretch between them is 18 bases long. Details on this clone: There is no known antigen for this receptor.

The cohort consisted of fewer than 700 healthy bone marrow donors. All cohort members were sampled while nominally healthy, although unrecorded immune exposures were likely present. The donor tested CMV seronegative, placing the donor among the 350 or so seronegative members of the cohort. Every donor gave a peripheral blood sample, and the peripheral blood mononuclear cells from that sample were used for TCR beta sequencing. Genomic DNA was extracted from the blood cell samples with the Qiagen DNeasy Blood Extraction Kit. Sequenced material: PBMCs. The chain is encoded by TRBV30 joined to TRBJ1-2, with no confidently assigned D gene. The clonotype comes from a man aged 40-49 years in good health and CMV-seronegative. The sequence in DNA is TGTGCCTGGAGTCCAGCGGGTGCAGCTGTTTATGGCTACACCTTC. It is translated as CAWSPAGAAVYGYTF.